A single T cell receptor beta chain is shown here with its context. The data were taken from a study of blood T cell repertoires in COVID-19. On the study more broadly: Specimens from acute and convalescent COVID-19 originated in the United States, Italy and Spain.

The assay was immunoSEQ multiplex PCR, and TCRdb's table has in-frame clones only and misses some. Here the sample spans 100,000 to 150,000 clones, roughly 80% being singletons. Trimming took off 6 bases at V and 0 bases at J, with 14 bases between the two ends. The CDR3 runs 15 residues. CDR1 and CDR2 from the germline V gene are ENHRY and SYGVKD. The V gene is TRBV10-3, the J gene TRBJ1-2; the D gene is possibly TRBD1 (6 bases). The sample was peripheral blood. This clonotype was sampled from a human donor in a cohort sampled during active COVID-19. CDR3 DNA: TGTGCCATCAGCCCGGGGGGACAAGCTAACTATGGCTACACCTTC. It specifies CAISPGGQANYGYTF.